One sample yielded the 5 T cell receptor beta chains listed below, sequenced in a study of early T cells in non-severe SARS-CoV-2 infection. MiXCR was run by TCRdb on the 5' RACE reads, yielding one entry per CDR3 protein. The sample contains roughly 83,000 distinct CDR3 sequences, roughly 10% of which appear only once. The sequencing used whole blood, collected at baseline. The receptors were sampled from an adult who was a healthcare worker with PCR-confirmed SARS-CoV-2 infection or an uninfected control (not recorded which).

The gene calls are TRBV12-3 or TRBV12-4 and TRBJ2-5, with 8 positions matching TRBD2. The V and J ends lost 5 bases and 6 bases, in that order; junction bases with no gene match: 8. The CDR3 totals 14 residues. The CDR3: CASSQSGSGQTQYF. The CDR3 coding sequence is TGTGCCAGCAGTCAAAGCGGGAGCGGGCAGACCCAGTACTTC.

The genes are TRBV5-5 and TRBJ1-4; 7 nucleotides align to TRBD1. The V segment lost 0 bases and the J segment 8 bases; nucleotides outside the gene matches: 10. CDR3 size: 16 residues. Germline loops: CDR1 SGHKS, CDR2 YYEKEE (reference sequence). The CDR3 region is CASSLDRGIPAEKLFF. The CDR3 nucleotides are TGTGCCAGCAGCTTGGACAGGGGAATTCCAGCCGAAAAACTGTTTTTT.

The chain couples TRBV20-1 to TRBJ2-1; TRBD1 is a possible D gene (5 bases). Germline V gene lookup returns CDR1 DFQATT and CDR2 SNEGSKA (reference sequence). The length of the CDR3 is 14 residues. Trimming removed 2 bases at V and 0 bases at J, with 8 bases between. The CDR3 DNA follows: TGCAGTGCTAGATGGGGCTTCTCCTACAATGAGCAGTTCTTC. Translation: CSARWGFSYNEQFF.

There are many counts of this clonotype. The gene calls are TRBV10-3 and TRBJ2-7; possibly TRBD1 for D (5 bases). Germline V gives CDR1 ENHRY, CDR2 SYGVKD. Trimming shortened V by 2 bases and J by 4 bases, and 6 bases separated the two germline ends. The CDR3 is made up of 12 amino acids. The CDR3 DNA follows: TGTGCCATCAGTGAGCAGGGATACGAGCAGTACTTC. Protein product: CAISEQGYEQYF.

This clonotype has a handful of counts. The chain is built from TRBV14 and TRBJ2-3; D is unresolved. V was shortened by 4 bases and J by 3 bases, with 5 bases between the two germline ends. CDR1 is SGHDN and CDR2 is FVKESK in the germline V gene. This CDR3 contains 12 residues. CDR3 nucleotides: TGTGCCAGCAGCCCTACGACAGATACGCAGTATTTT. This codes for CASSPTTDTQYF.